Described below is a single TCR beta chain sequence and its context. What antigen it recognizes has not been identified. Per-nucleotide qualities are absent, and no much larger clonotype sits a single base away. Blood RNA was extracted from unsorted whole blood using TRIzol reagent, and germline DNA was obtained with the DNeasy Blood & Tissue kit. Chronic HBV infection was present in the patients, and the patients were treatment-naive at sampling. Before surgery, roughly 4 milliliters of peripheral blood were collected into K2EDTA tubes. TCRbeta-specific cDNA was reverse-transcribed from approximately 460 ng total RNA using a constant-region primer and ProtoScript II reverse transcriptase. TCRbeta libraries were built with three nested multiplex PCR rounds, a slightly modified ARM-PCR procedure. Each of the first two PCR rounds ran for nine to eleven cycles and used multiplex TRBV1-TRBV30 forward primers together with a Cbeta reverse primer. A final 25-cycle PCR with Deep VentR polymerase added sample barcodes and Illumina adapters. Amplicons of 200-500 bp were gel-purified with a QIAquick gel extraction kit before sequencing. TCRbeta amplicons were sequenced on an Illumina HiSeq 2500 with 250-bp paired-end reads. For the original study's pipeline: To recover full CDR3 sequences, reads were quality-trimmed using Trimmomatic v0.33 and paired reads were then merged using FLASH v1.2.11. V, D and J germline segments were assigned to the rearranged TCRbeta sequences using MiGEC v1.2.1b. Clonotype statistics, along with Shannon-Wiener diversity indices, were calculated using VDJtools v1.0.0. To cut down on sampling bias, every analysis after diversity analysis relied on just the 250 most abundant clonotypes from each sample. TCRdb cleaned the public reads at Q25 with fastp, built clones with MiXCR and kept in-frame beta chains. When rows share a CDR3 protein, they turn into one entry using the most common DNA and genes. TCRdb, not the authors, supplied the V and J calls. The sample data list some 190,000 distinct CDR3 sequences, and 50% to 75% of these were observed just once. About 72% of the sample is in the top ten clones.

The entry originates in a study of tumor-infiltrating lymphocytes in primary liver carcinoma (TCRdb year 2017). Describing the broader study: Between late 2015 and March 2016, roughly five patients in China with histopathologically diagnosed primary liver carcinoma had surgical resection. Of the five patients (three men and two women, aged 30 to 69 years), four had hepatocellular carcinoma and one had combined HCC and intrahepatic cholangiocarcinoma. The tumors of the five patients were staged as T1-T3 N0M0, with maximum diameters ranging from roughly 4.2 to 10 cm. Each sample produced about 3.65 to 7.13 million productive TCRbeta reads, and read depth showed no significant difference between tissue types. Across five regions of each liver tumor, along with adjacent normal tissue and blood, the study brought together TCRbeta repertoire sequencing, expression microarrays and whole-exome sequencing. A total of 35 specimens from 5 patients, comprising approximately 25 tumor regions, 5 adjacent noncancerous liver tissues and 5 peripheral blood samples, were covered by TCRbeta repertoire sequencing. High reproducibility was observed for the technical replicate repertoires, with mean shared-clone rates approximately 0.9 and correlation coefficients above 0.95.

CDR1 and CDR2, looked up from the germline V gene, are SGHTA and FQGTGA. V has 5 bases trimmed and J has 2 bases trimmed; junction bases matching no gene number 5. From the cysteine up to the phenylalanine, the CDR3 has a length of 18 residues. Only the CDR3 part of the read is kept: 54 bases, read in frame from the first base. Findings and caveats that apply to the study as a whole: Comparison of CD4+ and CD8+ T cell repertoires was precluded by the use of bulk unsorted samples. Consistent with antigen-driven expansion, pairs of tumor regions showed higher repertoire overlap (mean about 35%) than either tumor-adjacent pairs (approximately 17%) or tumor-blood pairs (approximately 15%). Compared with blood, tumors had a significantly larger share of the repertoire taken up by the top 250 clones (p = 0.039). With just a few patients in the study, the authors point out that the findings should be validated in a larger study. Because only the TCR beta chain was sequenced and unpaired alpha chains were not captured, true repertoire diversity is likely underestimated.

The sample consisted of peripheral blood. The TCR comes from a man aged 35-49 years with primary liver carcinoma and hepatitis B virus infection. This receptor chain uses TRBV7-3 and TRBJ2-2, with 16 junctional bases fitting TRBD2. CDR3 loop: CASSPGLAGGPNTGELFF. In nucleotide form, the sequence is TGTGCCAGCAGCCCGGGACTAGCGGGAGGGCCAAACACCGGGGAGCTGTTTTTT.